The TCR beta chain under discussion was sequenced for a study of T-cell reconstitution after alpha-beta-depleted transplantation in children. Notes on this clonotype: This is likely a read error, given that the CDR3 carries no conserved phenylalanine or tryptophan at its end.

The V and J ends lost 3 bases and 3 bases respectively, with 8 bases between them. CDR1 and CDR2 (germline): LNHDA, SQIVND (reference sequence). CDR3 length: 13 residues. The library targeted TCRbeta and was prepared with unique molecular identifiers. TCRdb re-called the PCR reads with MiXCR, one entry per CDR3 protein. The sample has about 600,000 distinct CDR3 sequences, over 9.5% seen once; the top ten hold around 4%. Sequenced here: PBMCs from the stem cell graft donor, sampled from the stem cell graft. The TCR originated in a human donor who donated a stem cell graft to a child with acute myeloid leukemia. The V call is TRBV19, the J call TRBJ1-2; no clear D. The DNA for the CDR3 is TGTGCCAGTAGTATCTCCGGGCACTATGGCTACACCCTC. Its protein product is CASSISGHYGYTL.